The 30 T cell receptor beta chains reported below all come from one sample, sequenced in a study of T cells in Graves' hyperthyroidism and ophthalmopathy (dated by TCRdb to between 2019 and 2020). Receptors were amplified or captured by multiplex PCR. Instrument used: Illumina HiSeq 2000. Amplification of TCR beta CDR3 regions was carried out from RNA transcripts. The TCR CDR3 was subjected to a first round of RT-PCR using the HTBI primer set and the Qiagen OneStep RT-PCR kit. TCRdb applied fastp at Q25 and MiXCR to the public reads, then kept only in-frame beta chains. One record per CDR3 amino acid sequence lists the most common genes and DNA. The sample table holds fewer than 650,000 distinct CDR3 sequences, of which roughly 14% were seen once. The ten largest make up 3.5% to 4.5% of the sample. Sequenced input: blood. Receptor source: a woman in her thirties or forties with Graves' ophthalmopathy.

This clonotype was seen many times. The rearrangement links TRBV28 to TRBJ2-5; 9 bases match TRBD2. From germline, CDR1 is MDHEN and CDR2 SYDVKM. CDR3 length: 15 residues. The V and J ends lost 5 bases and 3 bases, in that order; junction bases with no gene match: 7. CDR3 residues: CASSPAGGGEETQYF. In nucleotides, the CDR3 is TGTGCCAGCAGTCCAGCGGGAGGTGGGGAAGAGACCCAGTACTTC.

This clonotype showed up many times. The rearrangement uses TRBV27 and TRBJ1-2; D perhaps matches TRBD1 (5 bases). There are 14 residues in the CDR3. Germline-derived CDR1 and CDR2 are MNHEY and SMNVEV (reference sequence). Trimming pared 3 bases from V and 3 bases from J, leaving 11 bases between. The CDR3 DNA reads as TGTGCCAGCAGTTTGGTGAGGGGCGACTATGGCTACACCTTC. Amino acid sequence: CASSLVRGDYGYTF.

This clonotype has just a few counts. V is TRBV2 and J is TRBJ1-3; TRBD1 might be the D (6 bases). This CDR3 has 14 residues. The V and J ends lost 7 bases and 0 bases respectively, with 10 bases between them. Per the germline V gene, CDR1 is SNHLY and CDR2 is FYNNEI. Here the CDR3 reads CASTGGLSGNTIYF. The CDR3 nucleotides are TGTGCCAGCACCGGGGGCCTCTCTGGAAACACCATATATTTT.

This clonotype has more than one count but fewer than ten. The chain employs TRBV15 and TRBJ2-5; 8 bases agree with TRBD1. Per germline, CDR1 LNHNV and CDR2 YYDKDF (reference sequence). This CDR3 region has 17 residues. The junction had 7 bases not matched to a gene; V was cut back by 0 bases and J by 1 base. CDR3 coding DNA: TGTGCCACCAGCAGAGATTCACCGACAGGGGCCCAAGAGACCCAGTACTTC. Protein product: CATSRDSPTGAQETQYF.

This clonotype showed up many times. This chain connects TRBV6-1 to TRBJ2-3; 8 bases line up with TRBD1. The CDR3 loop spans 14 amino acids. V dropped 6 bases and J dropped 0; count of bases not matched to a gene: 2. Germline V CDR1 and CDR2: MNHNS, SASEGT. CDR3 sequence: CASRRQGSTDTQYF. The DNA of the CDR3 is TGTGCCAGCAGGAGACAGGGGAGCACAGATACGCAGTATTTT.

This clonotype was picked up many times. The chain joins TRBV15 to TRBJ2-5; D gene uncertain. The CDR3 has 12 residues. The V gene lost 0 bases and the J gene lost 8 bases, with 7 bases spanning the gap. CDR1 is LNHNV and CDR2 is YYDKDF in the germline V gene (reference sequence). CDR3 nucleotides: TGTGCCACCAGCAGAGATGCGAACACCCAGTACTTC. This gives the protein CATSRDANTQYF.

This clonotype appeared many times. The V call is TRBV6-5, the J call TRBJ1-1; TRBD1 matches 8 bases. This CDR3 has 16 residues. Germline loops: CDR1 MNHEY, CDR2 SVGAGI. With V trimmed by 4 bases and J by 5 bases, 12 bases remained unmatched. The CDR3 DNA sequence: TGTGCCAGCAGTTCGGACGTCGGACAGGGAAAAACTGAAGCTTTCTTT. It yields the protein CASSSDVGQGKTEAFF.

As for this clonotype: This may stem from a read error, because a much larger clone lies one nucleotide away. The CDR3 DNA is TGTGCCAGCAGTTTAATAGGGACTTACGAGCGGTACTTC. Protein: CASSLIGTYERYF. The chain employs TRBV28 and TRBJ2-7; TRBD2 might be the D (6 bases). Germline V gene sequence: CDR1 MDHEN, CDR2 SYDVKM. The CDR3 contains 13 residues.

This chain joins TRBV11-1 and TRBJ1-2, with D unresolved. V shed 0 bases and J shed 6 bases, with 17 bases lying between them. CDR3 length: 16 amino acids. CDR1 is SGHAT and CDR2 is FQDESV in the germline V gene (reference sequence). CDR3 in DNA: TGTGCCAGCAGCTTAGCGCTTGGGGAAGAGGGAAATGGCTACACCTTC. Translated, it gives CASSLALGEEGNGYTF.

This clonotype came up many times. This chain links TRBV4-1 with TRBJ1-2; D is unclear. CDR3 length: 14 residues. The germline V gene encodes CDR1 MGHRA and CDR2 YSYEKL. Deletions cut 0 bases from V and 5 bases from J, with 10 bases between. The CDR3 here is CASSQESGDYGYTF. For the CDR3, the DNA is TGCGCCAGCAGCCAAGAGTCGGGAGATTATGGCTACACCTTC.

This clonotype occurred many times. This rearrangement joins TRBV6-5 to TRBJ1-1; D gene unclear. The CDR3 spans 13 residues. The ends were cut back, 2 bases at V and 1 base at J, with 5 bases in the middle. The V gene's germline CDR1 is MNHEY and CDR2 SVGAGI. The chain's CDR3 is CASSYAGNTEAFF. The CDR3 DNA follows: TGTGCCAGCAGTTACGCGGGGAACACTGAAGCTTTCTTT.

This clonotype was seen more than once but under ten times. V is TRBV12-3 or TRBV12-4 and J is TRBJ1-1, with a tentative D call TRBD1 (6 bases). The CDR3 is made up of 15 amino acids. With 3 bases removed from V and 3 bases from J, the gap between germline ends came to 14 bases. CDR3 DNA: TGTGCCAGCAGTTTTGGGGGGCTAAGGTACACTGAAGCTTTCTTT. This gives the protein CASSFGGLRYTEAFF.

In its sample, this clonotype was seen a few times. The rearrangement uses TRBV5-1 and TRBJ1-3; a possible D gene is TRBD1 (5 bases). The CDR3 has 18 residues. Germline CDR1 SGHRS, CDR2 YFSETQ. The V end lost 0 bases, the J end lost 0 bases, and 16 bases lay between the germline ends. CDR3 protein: CASSLDTGLTTSGNTIYF. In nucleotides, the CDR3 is TGCGCCAGCAGCTTGGACACGGGACTCACTACCTCTGGAAACACCATATATTTT.

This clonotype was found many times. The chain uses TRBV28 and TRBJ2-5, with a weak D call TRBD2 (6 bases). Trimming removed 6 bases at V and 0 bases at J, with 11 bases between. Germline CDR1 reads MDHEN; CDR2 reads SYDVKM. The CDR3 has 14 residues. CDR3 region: CASRSGDYQETQYF. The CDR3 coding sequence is TGTGCCAGCAGATCGGGAGACTACCAAGAGACCCAGTACTTC.

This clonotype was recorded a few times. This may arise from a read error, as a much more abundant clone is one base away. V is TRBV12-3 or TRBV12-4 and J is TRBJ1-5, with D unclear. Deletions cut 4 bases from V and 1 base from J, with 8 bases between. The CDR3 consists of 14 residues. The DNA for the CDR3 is TGTGCCAGCAGTTGGGAACTAAGCAATCAGCCCCAGCATTTT. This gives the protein CASSWELSNQPQHF.

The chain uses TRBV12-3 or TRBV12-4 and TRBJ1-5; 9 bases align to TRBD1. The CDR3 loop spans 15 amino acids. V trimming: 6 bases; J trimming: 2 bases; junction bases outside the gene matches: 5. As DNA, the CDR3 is TGTGCCAGCAGGTCTAGGACAGGGGGCAATCAGCCCCAGCATTTT. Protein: CASRSRTGGNQPQHF.

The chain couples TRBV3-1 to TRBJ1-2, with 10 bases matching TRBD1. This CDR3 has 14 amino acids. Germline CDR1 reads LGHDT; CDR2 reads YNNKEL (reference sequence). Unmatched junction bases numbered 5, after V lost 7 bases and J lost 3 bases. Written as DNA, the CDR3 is TGTGCCAGCACGGGACAGGGGTTTGACTATGGCTACACCTTC. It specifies CASTGQGFDYGYTF.

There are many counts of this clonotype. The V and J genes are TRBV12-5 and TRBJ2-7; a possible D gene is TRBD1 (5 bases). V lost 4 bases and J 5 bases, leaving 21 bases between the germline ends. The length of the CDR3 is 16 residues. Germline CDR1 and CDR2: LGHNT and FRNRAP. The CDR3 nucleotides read TGTGCTAGTGGTTCGGATGGAGAAAGGGGTTCCCACGAGCAGTACTTC. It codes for CASGSDGERGSHEQYF.

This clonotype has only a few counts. The chain's CDR3 is CASSLDLYRPNTGELFF. CDR3 nucleotide sequence: TGTGCCAGCAGCTTAGATTTATACAGGCCCAACACCGGGGAGCTGTTTTTT. The chain couples TRBV11-2 to TRBJ2-2; TRBD1 might be the D (5 bases). This CDR3 has 17 amino acids. From germline, CDR1 is SGHAT and CDR2 FQNNGV. V gave up 0 bases and J gave up 2 bases, with 13 bases separating them. Together with reference TRBV11-2 and TRBJ2-2, the CDR3 gives the full variable domain: EAGVAQSPRYKIIEKRQSVAFWCNPISGHATLYWYQQILGQGPKLLIQFQNNGVVDDSQLPKDRFSAERLKGVDSTLKIQPAKLEDSAVYLCASSLDLYRPNTGELFFGEGSRLTVL.

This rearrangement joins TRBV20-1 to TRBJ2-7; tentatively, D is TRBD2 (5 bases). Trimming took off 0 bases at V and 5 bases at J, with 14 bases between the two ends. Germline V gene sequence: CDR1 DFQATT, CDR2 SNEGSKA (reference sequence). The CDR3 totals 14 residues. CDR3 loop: CSARDLGRWNEQYF. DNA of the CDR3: TGCAGTGCTAGAGATCTAGGGAGATGGAACGAGCAGTACTTC.

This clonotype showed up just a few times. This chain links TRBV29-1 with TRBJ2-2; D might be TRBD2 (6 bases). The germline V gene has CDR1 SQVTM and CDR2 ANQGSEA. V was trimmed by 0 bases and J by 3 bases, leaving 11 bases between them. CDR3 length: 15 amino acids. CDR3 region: CSVEDRREYTGELFF. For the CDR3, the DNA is TGCAGCGTTGAAGATAGACGGGAGTACACCGGGGAGCTGTTTTTT.

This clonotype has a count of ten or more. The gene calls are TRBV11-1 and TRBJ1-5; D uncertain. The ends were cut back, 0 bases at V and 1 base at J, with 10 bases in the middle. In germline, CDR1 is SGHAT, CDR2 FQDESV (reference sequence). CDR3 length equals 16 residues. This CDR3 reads CASSLAGVQSNQPQHF. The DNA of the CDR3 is TGTGCCAGCAGCTTAGCGGGAGTACAGAGCAATCAGCCCCAGCATTTT.

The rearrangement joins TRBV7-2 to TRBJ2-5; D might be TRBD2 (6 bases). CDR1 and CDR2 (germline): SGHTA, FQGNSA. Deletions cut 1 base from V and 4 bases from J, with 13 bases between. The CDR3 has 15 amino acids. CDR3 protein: CASSLGPWGGETQYF. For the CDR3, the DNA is TGTGCCAGCAGCTTAGGCCCTTGGGGAGGAGAGACCCAGTACTTC.

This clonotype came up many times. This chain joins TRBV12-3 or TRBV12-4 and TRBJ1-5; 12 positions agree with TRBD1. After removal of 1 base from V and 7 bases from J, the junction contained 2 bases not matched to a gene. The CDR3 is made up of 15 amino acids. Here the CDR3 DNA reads TGTGCCAGCAGTTTAGGGGGGACAGGGGGCCAGCCCCAGCATTTT. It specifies CASSLGGTGGQPQHF.

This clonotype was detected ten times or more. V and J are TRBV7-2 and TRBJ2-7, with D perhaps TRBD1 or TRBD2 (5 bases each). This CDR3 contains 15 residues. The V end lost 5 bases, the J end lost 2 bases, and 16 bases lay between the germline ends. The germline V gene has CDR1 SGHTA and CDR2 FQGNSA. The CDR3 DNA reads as TGTGCCAGCAGCCGTACCGGGACGGAAACCTACGAGCAGTACTTC. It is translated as CASSRTGTETYEQYF.

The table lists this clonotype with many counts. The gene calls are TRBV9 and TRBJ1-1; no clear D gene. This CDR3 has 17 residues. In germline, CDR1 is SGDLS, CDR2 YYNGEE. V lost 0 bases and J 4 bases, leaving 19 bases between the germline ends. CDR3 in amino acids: CASSVGIVGMGITEAFF. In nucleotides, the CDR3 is TGTGCCAGCAGCGTAGGAATTGTTGGAATGGGAATCACTGAAGCTTTCTTT.

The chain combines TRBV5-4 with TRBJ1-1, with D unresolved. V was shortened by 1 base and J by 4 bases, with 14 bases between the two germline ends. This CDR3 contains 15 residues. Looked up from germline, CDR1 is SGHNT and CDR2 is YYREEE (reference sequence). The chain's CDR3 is CASSLSRSSRTEAFF. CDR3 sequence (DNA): TGTGCCAGCAGCTTGTCGCGAAGTTCTCGCACTGAAGCTTTCTTT.

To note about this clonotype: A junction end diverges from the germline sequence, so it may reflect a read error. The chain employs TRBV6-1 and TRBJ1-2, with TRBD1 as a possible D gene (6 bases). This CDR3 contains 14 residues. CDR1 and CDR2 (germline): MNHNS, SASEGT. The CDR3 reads CAGSAAGGSYGYTF. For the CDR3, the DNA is TGTGCCGGCAGTGCCGCCGGGGGCAGCTATGGCTACACCTTC.

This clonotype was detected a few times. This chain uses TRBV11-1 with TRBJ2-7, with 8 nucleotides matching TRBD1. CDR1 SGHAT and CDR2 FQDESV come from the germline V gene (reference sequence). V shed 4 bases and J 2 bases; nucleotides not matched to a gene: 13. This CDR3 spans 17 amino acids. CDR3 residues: CASSSNSGQAATYEQYF. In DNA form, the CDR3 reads TGTGCCAGCAGCTCGAATTCGGGACAGGCGGCTACCTACGAGCAGTACTTC.

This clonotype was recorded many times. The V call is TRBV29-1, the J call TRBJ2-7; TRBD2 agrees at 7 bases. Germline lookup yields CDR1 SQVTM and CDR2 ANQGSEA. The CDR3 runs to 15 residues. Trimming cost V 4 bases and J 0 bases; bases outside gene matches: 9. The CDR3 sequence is CSVVVRGGPSYEQYF. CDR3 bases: TGCAGCGTTGTGGTCCGCGGGGGACCCTCCTACGAGCAGTACTTC.